This entry lists 27 T cell receptor beta chains sequenced from one sample in a study of shared clonotypes between healthy human individuals. Method: immunoSEQ multiplex PCR; TCRdb's copy keeps in-frame clones and lacks some. The profile covers roughly 770,000 clones, with approximately 97% appearing a single time and around 0.21% taken by the ten largest. Naive CD8 cells were CD45RO-negative, positively selected for CCR7, excluding terminally differentiated effector memory CD45RA+ cells. The sequencing input was naive CD8+ T cells sorted from blood. These receptor sequences come from a man aged 25 to 40 in good health.

The chain joins TRBV11-2 to TRBJ2-3; no clear D. Germline CDR1 SGHAT, CDR2 FQNNGV. Trimming shortened V by 4 bases and J by 3 bases, and 14 bases separated the two germline ends. The CDR3 runs to 15 residues. The CDR3 DNA reads TGTGCCAGCAGCTCATGGACGGATTTTACAGATACGCAGTATTTT. Protein product: CASSSWTDFTDTQYF.

This chain joins TRBV28 and TRBJ1-5; possibly TRBD1 for D (5 bases). The CDR3 sequence is 16 residues long. Germline V gene lookup returns CDR1 MDHEN and CDR2 SYDVKM. The V and J ends lost 6 bases and 9 bases respectively, with 24 bases between them. CDR3 nucleotide sequence: TGTGCCAGCAGCCTGGGGCTAGCGGCCCCAGTACGGCCCCAGCATTTT. Its translation: CASSLGLAAPVRPQHF.

In its sample, this clone was seen once. The genes are TRBV29-1 and TRBJ2-7; 8 bases are a match to TRBD2. CDR3 length: 12 residues. CDR1 and CDR2 (germline): SQVTM, ANQGSEA. The V gene end was trimmed by 5 bases and the J gene end by 3 bases; junction bases not matched to a gene: 3. CDR3 nucleotides: TGCAGCGTTTCCCGGGAGGGCTACGAGCAGTACTTC. This gives the protein CSVSREGYEQYF.

This clone was found once. The chain recombines TRBV14 with TRBJ2-2; D unresolved. V dropped 3 bases and J dropped 0 bases, with 2 bases sitting between them. This CDR3 spans 13 amino acids. Germline V CDR1 and CDR2: SGHDN, FVKESK. The CDR3 sequence: CASSHTNTGELFF. The CDR3 DNA reads TGTGCCAGCAGCCACACGAACACCGGGGAGCTGTTTTTT.

The chain recombines TRBV6-5 with TRBJ2-5; D is uncertain. V was cut by 8 bases and J by 2 bases, with 12 bases left in between. CDR3 size: 13 residues. Germline CDR1 and CDR2: MNHEY and SVGAGI. CDR3 in DNA: TGTGCCAGCGGTGGGCAGGCTCAAGAGACCCAGTACTTC. It encodes CASGGQAQETQYF.

The rearrangement joins TRBV4-3 to TRBJ2-3; 9 positions match TRBD2. This CDR3 spans 20 amino acids. With 1 base clipped from V and 2 bases from J, the junction kept 16 bases outside the gene matches. Germline V lookup: CDR1 LGHNA, CDR2 YSLEER. CDR3 sequence reads: CASSQGGKKPAGGPTDTQYF. The CDR3 nucleotides read TGCGCCAGCAGCCAAGGAGGGAAAAAGCCAGCGGGAGGCCCCACAGATACGCAGTATTTT.

The rearrangement uses TRBV27 and TRBJ2-3; D tentatively fits TRBD1 or TRBD2 (5 bases each). V was shortened by 4 bases and J by 2 bases, with 10 bases between the two germline ends. Looked up from germline, CDR1 is MNHEY and CDR2 is SMNVEV (reference sequence). The CDR3 is 14 amino acids. CDR3 protein: CASSYGASTDTQYF. CDR3 DNA: TGTGCCAGCAGTTACGGGGCCTCCACAGATACGCAGTATTTT.

This chain joins TRBV4-1 and TRBJ1-1; D is unclear. Trimming shortened V by 1 base and J by 4 bases, and 13 bases separated the two germline ends. Germline V lookup: CDR1 MGHRA, CDR2 YSYEKL. The CDR3 length is 15 residues. CDR3 sequence reads: CASSQGDRIFTEAFF. The CDR3 DNA sequence: TGCGCCAGCAGCCAAGGGGATAGAATTTTCACTGAAGCTTTCTTT.

In its sample, this clone was seen once. The chain employs TRBV7-8 and TRBJ2-1; 9 bases are shared with TRBD2. Trimming cost V 7 bases and J 7 bases; bases outside gene matches: 14. Germline assignment: CDR1 SGHVS and CDR2 FQNEAQ. There are 16 residues in the CDR3. In DNA, the CDR3 is TGTGCCAGCATCCCCACGGGGAGACTAGCGGCTAATGAGCAGTTCTTC. This translates into CASIPTGRLAANEQFF.

To note about this clone: Other DNA sequences in this sample translate to the same CDR3. The chain uses TRBV2 and TRBJ2-7; D gene uncertain. The CDR3 loop spans 12 amino acids. The germline CDR1 and CDR2 sequences are SNHLY and FYNNEI. V lost 8 bases and J 4 bases, leaving 12 bases between the germline ends. The CDR3 spells CASVGRGYEQYF. The CDR3 DNA reads TGTGCCAGCGTTGGACGTGGGTACGAGCAGTACTTC.

The chain couples TRBV7-2 to TRBJ2-7; 8 nucleotides align to TRBD2. The germline V gene has CDR1 SGHTA and CDR2 FQGNSA. The CDR3 contains 16 residues. Germline trimming cut 5 bases from V and 2 bases from J; bases unmatched to any gene: 11. The DNA of the CDR3 is TGTGCCAGCAGCAGCGATCACGGGGGGGTTACCTACGAGCAGTACTTC. Encoded protein: CASSSDHGGVTYEQYF.

This clone was observed once. This sample also contains other DNA sequences that code for the same CDR3. The chain employs TRBV5-6 and TRBJ2-7; D is uncertain. V gave up 0 bases and J gave up 0 bases, with 7 bases separating them. CDR3 length: 14 amino acids. Per the germline V gene, CDR1 is SGHDT and CDR2 is YYEEEE. The CDR3: CASSLGGGSYEQYF. The CDR3 DNA reads as TGTGCCAGCAGCTTGGGGGGTGGCTCCTACGAGCAGTACTTC.

This clone was counted only a few times. V is TRBV20-1 and J is TRBJ1-1; D gene unclear. The ends were cut back, 6 bases at V and 1 base at J, with 3 bases in the middle. Germline V gives CDR1 DFQATT, CDR2 SNEGSKA (reference sequence). There are 10 residues in the CDR3. The CDR3 spells CSAKNTEAFF. In nucleotides, the CDR3 is TGCAGTGCAAAGAACACTGAAGCTTTCTTT.

V usage is TRBV9 and J usage is TRBJ2-7; D may match TRBD1 or TRBD2 (6 bases each). The germline CDR1 and CDR2 sequences are SGDLS and YYNGEE. V lost 4 bases, J lost 0 bases, and 14 bases lay in between. The CDR3 extends over 15 amino acids. As DNA, the CDR3 is TGTGCCAGCAGCTTAGGGGGACTGTACTCCTACGAGCAGTACTTC. Residues: CASSLGGLYSYEQYF.

This chain links TRBV7-3 with TRBJ2-3; D might be TRBD2 (6 bases). The V gene lost 3 bases and the J gene lost 3 bases, with 13 bases spanning the gap. CDR3 length: 15 residues. CDR1 is SGHTA and CDR2 is FQGTGA in the germline V gene. The DNA for the CDR3 is TGTGCCAGCAGCTTGGGAGCGGGCGATACAGATACGCAGTATTTT. Encoded protein: CASSLGAGDTDTQYF.

The chain carries TRBV27 and TRBJ2-7, with 13 bases matching TRBD2. The CDR3 is 17 residues long. Looked up from germline, CDR1 is MNHEY and CDR2 is SMNVEV (reference sequence). V lost 7 bases to trimming and J lost 3 bases; unmatched junction nucleotides: 12. DNA for the CDR3: TGTGCCAGCATGAAACTAGCGGGAGGGCCATTCGACTACGAGCAGTACTTC. Protein: CASMKLAGGPFDYEQYF.

Points on this clone: The same CDR3 can be traced to other DNA sequences in this sample. The chain carries TRBV7-2 and TRBJ2-7, with unresolved D. The CDR3 has 13 amino acids. V lost 6 bases and J lost 2, with 11 bases in between. CDR1 and CDR2 (germline): SGHTA, FQGNSA. The CDR3 DNA reads TGTGCCAGCAGTTTGGCGGAACCCTACGAGCAGTACTTC. Its protein product is CASSLAEPYEQYF.

V and J are TRBV7-8 and TRBJ2-7; D unresolved. CDR3 size: 15 residues. Germline V gene lookup returns CDR1 SGHVS and CDR2 FQNEAQ. The ends were cut back, 3 bases at V and 2 bases at J, with 14 bases in the middle. CDR3 sequence reads: CASSLDVRATYEQYF. The CDR3 DNA follows: TGTGCCAGCAGCTTGGATGTCCGGGCCACCTACGAGCAGTACTTC.

This chain joins TRBV27 and TRBJ2-7, with 7 positions matching TRBD1. This CDR3 contains 14 residues. The germline V gene encodes CDR1 MNHEY and CDR2 SMNVEV (reference sequence). The V gene end was trimmed by 6 bases and the J gene end by 5 bases; junction bases not matched to a gene: 10. The CDR3 is CASSSHDRDNEQYF. The DNA of the CDR3 is TGTGCCAGCAGCTCCCACGACAGGGACAACGAGCAGTACTTC.

The chain uses TRBV10-3 and TRBJ2-7, with 14 bases that match TRBD2. The CDR3 runs 18 residues. Germline CDR1 ENHRY, CDR2 SYGVKD. With 4 bases clipped from V and 0 bases from J, the junction kept 8 bases outside the gene matches. CDR3 residues: CAISGGLAGGQNSYEQYF. As DNA, the CDR3 is TGTGCCATCAGTGGAGGACTAGCGGGAGGACAAAACTCCTACGAGCAGTACTTC.

This chain links TRBV7-3 with TRBJ1-1; a weak D match, TRBD1 (6 bases). This CDR3 has 15 residues. Trimming removed 1 base at V and 4 bases at J, with 13 bases between. Germline values: CDR1 SGHTA, CDR2 FQGTGA. CDR3 nucleotides: TGTGCCAGCAGCTTAATGCCGGGGGCGCCCACTGAAGCTTTCTTT. As protein: CASSLMPGAPTEAFF.

The chain is built from TRBV28 and TRBJ1-5, with 10 bases that match TRBD1. The CDR3 is 16 residues long. In germline, CDR1 is MDHEN, CDR2 SYDVKM. V lost 5 bases to trimming and J lost 6 bases; unmatched junction nucleotides: 10. CDR3 sequence: CASSLPGDRGLQPQHF. The CDR3 DNA reads as TGTGCCAGCAGTCTACCGGGGGACAGGGGCCTTCAGCCCCAGCATTTT.

This clone was seen a single time. The chain uses TRBV7-6 and TRBJ2-7; no reliable D call. From germline, CDR1 is SGHVS and CDR2 FNYEAQ. This CDR3 region has 13 residues. Trimming pared 0 bases from V and 10 bases from J, leaving 13 bases between. The chain's CDR3 is CASSLAPSSVQYF. The CDR3 DNA is TGTGCCAGCAGCTTAGCCCCTTCGAGCGTCCAGTACTTC.

This clone appeared a single time. CDR3 nucleotides: TGCAGCGTTGAAGGGTTTAGCTCCTACAATGAGCAGTTCTTC. Encoded protein: CSVEGFSSYNEQFF. The gene calls are TRBV29-1 and TRBJ2-1; D is undetermined. V shed 1 base and J shed 0 bases, with 7 bases lying between them. Looked up from germline, CDR1 is SQVTM and CDR2 is ANQGSEA. The CDR3 sequence is 14 residues long.

CDR3 sequence reads: CASRGPNRETQYF. The CDR3 DNA sequence: TGTGCCAGTAGGGGGCCAAACCGAGAGACCCAGTACTTC. This chain uses TRBV19 with TRBJ2-5, with D tentatively TRBD1 (5 bases). V was clipped by 6 bases and J by 4 bases, with 12 bases between them. There are 13 residues in the CDR3. Germline V gene data show CDR1 as LNHDA and CDR2 as SQIVND (reference sequence).

Remarks on this clone: Additional DNA sequences in this sample encode the identical CDR3. The chain combines TRBV13 with TRBJ2-5; possibly TRBD2 for D (5 bases). The germline V gene has CDR1 PRHDT and CDR2 FYEKMQ (reference sequence). Trimming took 2 bases from V and 2 from J, leaving 6 bases between them. The CDR3 is 13 amino acids. CDR3 nucleotides: TGTGCCAGCAGCTTATCGGGGCAAGAGACCCAGTACTTC. This translates into CASSLSGQETQYF.

The chain is built from TRBV9 and TRBJ2-1, with TRBD2 matching over 13 bases. The CDR3 totals 14 residues. The trim removed 3 bases at V and 8 bases at J, leaving 2 bases unmatched. The germline V gene has CDR1 SGDLS and CDR2 YYNGEE. CDR3 loop: CASSGTSGRYEQFF. DNA for the CDR3: TGTGCCAGCAGCGGGACTAGCGGGAGATATGAGCAGTTCTTC.